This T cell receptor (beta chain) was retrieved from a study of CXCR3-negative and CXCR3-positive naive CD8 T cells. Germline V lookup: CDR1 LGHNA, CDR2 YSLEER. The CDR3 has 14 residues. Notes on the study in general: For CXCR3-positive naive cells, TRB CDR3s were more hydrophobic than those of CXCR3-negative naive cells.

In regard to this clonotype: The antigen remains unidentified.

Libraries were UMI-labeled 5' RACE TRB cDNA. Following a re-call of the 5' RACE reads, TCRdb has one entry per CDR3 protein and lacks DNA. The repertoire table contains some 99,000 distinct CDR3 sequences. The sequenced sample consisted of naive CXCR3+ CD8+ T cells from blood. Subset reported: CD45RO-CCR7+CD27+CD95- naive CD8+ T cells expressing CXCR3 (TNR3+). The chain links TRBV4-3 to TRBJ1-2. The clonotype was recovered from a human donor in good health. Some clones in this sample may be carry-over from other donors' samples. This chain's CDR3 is CASSQDRSLGGYTF.